These 20 T cell receptor beta chains were all obtained from the same sample, sequenced in a study of beta chain features in type 1 diabetes. TCRB transcripts that were expressed got sequenced, as all of the isolated RNA had been reverse transcribed. Measured with immunoSEQ multiplex PCR; TCRdb has only the in-frame clones, and not every one. The data show 250,000 to 400,000 clones, 13% to 15% seen once. The sample comprised central memory CD4+ T cells from blood. The receptor set was obtained from a man aged 30 to 39 in good health.

This clone came up a few times. The chain carries TRBV4-2 and TRBJ2-5, with a tentative D call TRBD2 (5 bases). Germline values: CDR1 LGHNA, CDR2 YNFKEQ. Trimming removed 5 bases from V and 2 bases from J, with 12 bases in between. This CDR3 contains 14 residues. This CDR3 is CASSAGLTQETQYF. Written as DNA, the CDR3 is TGTGCCAGCAGCGCTGGACTCACACAAGAGACCCAGTACTTC.

J is TRBJ2-2 and V is TRBV6-5; TRBD2 is a possible D gene (5 bases). V lost 2 bases and J 4 bases, leaving 8 bases between the germline ends. The CDR3 is made up of 14 amino acids. CDR1 and CDR2 (germline): MNHEY, SVGAGI. CDR3 sequence: CASSYGGSTGELFF. The CDR3 DNA sequence: TGTGCCAGCAGTTACGGAGGTTCCACCGGGGAGCTGTTTTTT.

CDR3 sequence reads: CSVQGDGNTEAFF. In DNA form, the CDR3 reads TGCAGCGTCCAGGGGGACGGTAACACTGAAGCTTTCTTT. V gene TRBV29-1 combines with J gene TRBJ1-1; 7 bases align to TRBD1. This CDR3 is 13 amino acids long. J gave up 2 bases and V 6 bases, and 6 bases lay outside the gene matches. Germline lookup yields CDR1 SQVTM and CDR2 ANQGSEA.

The V gene is TRBV10-2, the J gene TRBJ1-2; 7 nucleotides line up with TRBD1. This CDR3 region has 13 residues. V shed 5 bases, J shed 8 bases, and the junction held 8 bases outside the gene matches. Looked up from germline, CDR1 is WSHSY and CDR2 is SAAADI. The CDR3: CASSPPTGIGYTF. CDR3 nucleotides: TGCGCCAGCAGTCCTCCGACAGGGATCGGCTACACCTTC.

This clone was observed a few times. V usage is TRBV27 and J usage is TRBJ2-4; a weak D match, TRBD2 (5 bases). CDR3 length: 16 amino acids. Germline CDR1 is MNHEY and CDR2 is SMNVEV (reference sequence). Trimming shortened V by 3 bases and J by 0 bases, and 12 bases separated the two germline ends. The CDR3 loop reads CASSLGSTLAKNIQYF. CDR3 nucleotide sequence: TGTGCCAGCAGTTTGGGGAGCACGCTAGCCAAAAACATTCAGTACTTC.

The V call is TRBV4-3, the J call TRBJ2-4; 7 bases match TRBD1. In germline, CDR1 is LGHNA, CDR2 YSLEER. V gave up 2 bases and J gave up 6 bases; unmatched junction bases: 4. CDR3 size: 14 residues. CDR3 region: CASSQPQGRNIQYF. CDR3 DNA: TGCGCCAGCAGCCAACCACAGGGGAGAAACATTCAGTACTTC.

This clone was seen more than once but under ten times. The V and J genes are TRBV5-6 and TRBJ1-6, with TRBD1 as a possible D gene (5 bases). The V gene's germline CDR1 is SGHDT and CDR2 YYEEEE. This CDR3 is 14 amino acids long. Trimming removed 3 bases at V and 9 bases at J, with 13 bases between. CDR3 coding DNA: TGTGCCAGCAGCTCTACAGGTCGAGGTTCACCCCTCCACTTT. Protein: CASSSTGRGSPLHF.

The chain couples TRBV4-3 to TRBJ1-4; no clear D. The V and J ends lost 0 bases and 7 bases respectively, with 6 bases between them. The germline CDR1 and CDR2 sequences are LGHNA and YSLEER. The CDR3 sequence is 13 residues long. CDR3 protein: CASSQEITEKLFF. The CDR3 bases are TGCGCCAGCAGCCAAGAAATCACTGAAAAACTGTTTTTT.

The rearrangement uses TRBV18 and TRBJ1-1, with 10 bases aligning to TRBD1. CDR3 length equals 17 residues. V gave up 3 bases and J gave up 2 bases; unmatched junction bases: 9. Germline loops: CDR1 KGHSH, CDR2 LQKENI. CDR3 bases: TGTGCCAGCTCACCCCGGTCGACAGGGGGCGTCAACACTGAAGCTTTCTTT. This gives the protein CASSPRSTGGVNTEAFF. Supplemented by reference TRBV18 and TRBJ1-1, the full variable domain reads NAGVMQNPRHLVRRRGQEARLRCSPMKGHSHVYWYRQLPEEGLKFMVYLQKENIIDESGMPKERFSAEFPKEGPSILRIQQVVRGDSAAYFCASSPRSTGGVNTEAFFGQGTRLTVV.

The rearrangement uses TRBV7-8 and TRBJ1-2; 7 bases match TRBD1. The junction had 5 bases not matched to a gene; V was cut back by 4 bases and J by 6 bases. Germline CDR1 and CDR2: SGHVS and FQNEAQ. This CDR3 is 13 amino acids long. For the CDR3, the DNA is TGTGCCAGCAGCTCAGGGGGTACTAATGGCTACACCTTC. Its translation is CASSSGGTNGYTF.

This clone was observed a handful of times. The chain combines TRBV7-2 with TRBJ1-2; TRBD1 matches 9 bases. This CDR3 contains 13 residues. Trimming cost V 5 bases and J 8 bases; bases outside gene matches: 6. Germline V gene sequence: CDR1 SGHTA, CDR2 FQGNSA. CDR3 sequence (DNA): TGTGCCAGCAGCCTGGACAGGGGAAGCGGCTACACCTTC. Amino acids: CASSLDRGSGYTF. The variable domain in full, completed from reference TRBV7-2 and TRBJ1-2, reads GAGVSQSPSNKVTEKGKDVELRCDPISGHTALYWYRQSLGQGLEFLIYFQGNSAPDKSGLPSDRFSAERTGGSVSTLTIQRTQQEDSAVYLCASSLDRGSGYTFGSGTRLTVV.

At least ten counts were recorded for this clone. The chain joins TRBV11-3 to TRBJ2-2, with D tentatively TRBD1 or TRBD2 (5 bases each). The CDR3 covers 15 residues. Trimming cost V 5 bases and J 3 bases, with 13 bases left between them. Per the germline V gene, CDR1 is SGHNT and CDR2 is YENEEA. CDR3 residues: CASSTRDLYTGELFF. The CDR3 nucleotides are TGTGCCAGCAGCACCCGGGACCTTTACACCGGGGAGCTGTTTTTT.

V gene TRBV18 combines with J gene TRBJ2-1; 8 nucleotides align to TRBD2. Germline V gene data show CDR1 as KGHSH and CDR2 as LQKENI. The CDR3 is 16 residues long. V lost 3 bases and J lost 6; bases outside the gene matches: 10. CDR3 DNA sequence: TGTGCCAGCTCACCTGGACTAGCAGGTTTTAGCAATGAGCAGTTCTTC. Translating it yields CASSPGLAGFSNEQFF.

This clone has at least ten counts. CDR3: CASSSLRLAGDYEQYV. The CDR3 DNA follows: TGTGCCAGCAGCTCCCTCCGACTAGCGGGAGACTACGAGCAGTACGTC. The chain carries TRBV7-8 and TRBJ2-7; 12 bases are shared with TRBD2. Losses at the gene ends were 4 bases for V and 3 bases for J; bases not matched to a gene: 7. Germline V lookup: CDR1 SGHVS, CDR2 FQNEAQ. The CDR3 extends over 16 amino acids.

This clone has ten or more counts. DNA for the CDR3: TGTGCCAGTGGGGGCTTTAATGGAAACACCATATATTTT. Translated, it gives CASGGFNGNTIYF. The gene calls are TRBV19 and TRBJ1-3, with a possible D match to TRBD1 (6 bases). The germline V gene encodes CDR1 LNHDA and CDR2 SQIVND (reference sequence). Trimming pared 8 bases from V and 3 bases from J, leaving 11 bases between. The CDR3 extends over 13 amino acids.

The V gene is TRBV7-6, the J gene TRBJ2-5, with D possibly matching TRBD1 (6 bases). This CDR3 has 15 residues. Germline lookup yields CDR1 SGHVS and CDR2 FNYEAQ. Trimming took off 7 bases at V and 1 base at J, with 16 bases between the two ends. CDR3 amino acids: CASTPGGGPQETQYF. CDR3 sequence (DNA): TGTGCCAGCACCCCCGGTGGGGGCCCCCAAGAGACCCAGTACTTC.

The V call is TRBV5-4, the J call TRBJ2-3, with 8 bases identical to TRBD2. The CDR3 consists of 15 residues. The ends lost 4 bases at V and 1 base at J; junction bases unmatched: 5. Germline-derived CDR1 and CDR2 are SGHNT and YYREEE (reference sequence). In DNA, the CDR3 is TGTGCCAGCAGCCCGGGGGGGCGGGGCACAGATACGCAGTATTTT. Its protein is CASSPGGRGTDTQYF.

This clone has only a few counts. The chain uses TRBV6-1 and TRBJ1-5; D is undetermined. Trimming pared 5 bases from V and 11 bases from J, leaving 10 bases between. Germline V gene data show CDR1 as MNHNS and CDR2 as SASEGT. The CDR3 totals 11 residues. The CDR3 protein is CASSLRGSQHF. The DNA of the CDR3 is TGTGCCAGCAGTCTTCGTGGGTCCCAGCATTTT.

In this sample, this clone turned up a few times. The chain is built from TRBV7-2 and TRBJ2-3; D possibly corresponds to TRBD2 (6 bases). CDR3 length: 16 amino acids. Germline CDR1 is SGHTA and CDR2 is FQGNSA. With 1 base removed from V and 6 bases from J, the gap between germline ends came to 17 bases. CDR3 region: CASSLGGGPGLDTQYF. In DNA form, the CDR3 reads TGTGCCAGCAGCTTAGGAGGCGGACCGGGACTGGATACGCAGTATTTT.

This clone was detected a few times. The same CDR3 also results from other DNA sequences found in this sample. The rearrangement uses TRBV5-1 and TRBJ2-7; tentative D call: TRBD2 (5 bases). This CDR3 comprises 14 residues. Germline V gene sequence: CDR1 SGHRS, CDR2 YFSETQ. V lost 2 bases and J lost 4, with 13 bases in between. The CDR3 spells CASSLEGLVYEQYF. The CDR3 nucleotides read TGCGCCAGCAGCTTAGAGGGCCTAGTGTACGAGCAGTACTTC. Drawing the rest from reference TRBV5-1 and TRBJ2-7, the complete variable domain is KAGVTQTPRYLIKTRGQQVTLSCSPISGHRSVSWYQQTPGQGLQFLFEYFSETQRNKGNFPGRFSGRQFSNSRSEMNVSTLELGDSALYLCASSLEGLVYEQYFGPGTRLTVT.